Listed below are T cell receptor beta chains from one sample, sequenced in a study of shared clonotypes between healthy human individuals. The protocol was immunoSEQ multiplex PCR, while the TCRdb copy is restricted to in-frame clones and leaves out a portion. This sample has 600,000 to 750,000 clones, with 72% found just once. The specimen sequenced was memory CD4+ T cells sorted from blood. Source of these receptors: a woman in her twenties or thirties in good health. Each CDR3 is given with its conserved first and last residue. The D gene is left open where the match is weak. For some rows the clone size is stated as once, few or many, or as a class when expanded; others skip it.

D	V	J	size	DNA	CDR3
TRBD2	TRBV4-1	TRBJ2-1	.	TGCGCCAGCAGCCAGACCCCAGGGGGGACTAGCGGGAGGGGCTCCTACAATGAGCAGTTCTTC	CASSQTPGGTSGRGSYNEQFF
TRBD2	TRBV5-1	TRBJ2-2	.	TGCGCCAGCTTCAGTTTTGCGGGAGTCGGGGAGCTGTTTTTT	CASFSFAGVGELFF
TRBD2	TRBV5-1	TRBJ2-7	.	TGCGCCAGCAGCTTGGTAGCGGGAGGATCCTACGAGCAGTACTTC	CASSLVAGGSYEQYF
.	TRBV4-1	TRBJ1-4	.	TGCGCCAGCAGCCAAGGGAATGGGCAAGGAACTAATGAAAAACTGTTTTTT	CASSQGNGQGTNEKLFF
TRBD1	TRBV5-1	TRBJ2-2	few	TGCGCCAGCAGCATCCCCCCAGGGGGCGCAAACACCGGGGAGCTGTTTTTT	CASSIPPGGANTGELFF
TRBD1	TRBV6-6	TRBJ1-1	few	TGTGCCAGCAGTCAAGGGGGCGATAGTAATGAAGCTTTCTTT	CASSQGGDSNEAFF
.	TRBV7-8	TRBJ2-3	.	TGTGCCAGCAGCTTAGAGTTGACCTATACGCAGTATTTT	CASSLELTYTQYF
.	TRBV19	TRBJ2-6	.	TGTGCCAGTAGTATTCTGGTCTCTGGGGCCAACGTCCTGACTTTC	CASSILVSGANVLTF
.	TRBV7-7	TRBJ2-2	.	TGTGCCAGCAGCCAATACAGGGCGGAGAACGGGGAGCTGTTTTTT	CASSQYRAENGELFF
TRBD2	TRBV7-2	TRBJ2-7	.	TGTGCCAGCAGCTTGACCGGACTAGCGGGAGGTAGCTCCTACGAGCAGTACTTC	CASSLTGLAGGSSYEQYF